This TCR beta chain was profiled in a study of technical replicates of blood from several donors. The method was immunoSEQ multiplex PCR; TCRdb's version includes in-frame clones alone and lacks a portion of them. The sample holds 50,000 to 70,000 clones; about 94% are singletons and the top ten take under 3%. Germline-derived CDR1 and CDR2 are SGHDN and FVKESK. The CDR3 has 17 amino acids. Germline trimming cut 0 bases from V and 4 bases from J; bases unmatched to any gene: 12. Sequencing was performed on PBMCs. The chain links TRBV14 to TRBJ2-7; 7 bases are shared with TRBD2. The receptor's source is a human donor in good health. Some clones in this sample may be carry-over from other donors' samples. CDR3 region: CASSQEVLGGSTYEQYF. The CDR3 coding sequence is TGTGCCAGCAGCCAAGAGGTATTGGGCGGGAGCACTTACGAGCAGTACTTC.